The 4 T cell receptor beta chains in this list originate from one sample, sequenced in a study of T cells in localized non-small cell lung cancer (dated by TCRdb to 2020 to 2021). Library preparation used the immunoSEQ multiplex PCR assay. Held by TCRdb, this immuneACCESS table contains in-frame sequences only and omits some clones. Under half of the omission traces to an unresolved V gene where checked; the cause of the rest is unknown. Present in this sample are 53,000 or so clones, roughly 83% of which were seen just once. Of the sample, about a sixth falls within the top ten clones. This sample comprised peripheral blood mononuclear cells, obtained before any cancer treatment. The receptors were gathered from a man aged 40 to 69 with stage III lung adenocarcinoma.

This chain links TRBV12-5 with TRBJ1-2; D not resolved. V was shortened by 6 bases and J by 4 bases, with 18 bases between the two germline ends. This CDR3 is 15 amino acids long. CDR1 and CDR2 from the germline V gene are LGHNT and FRNRAP. For the CDR3, the DNA is TGTGCTAGTGGCCCTCCGACCTCAACCTCCTATGGCTACACCTTC. This translates into CASGPPTSTSYGYTF.

V is TRBV4-3 and J is TRBJ1-2; maybe TRBD1 (5 bases). This CDR3 has 15 amino acids. Germline CDR1 LGHNA, CDR2 YSLEER. V was trimmed by 0 bases and J by 5 bases, leaving 13 bases between them. CDR3 residues: CASSQDWRQPYGYTF. CDR3 DNA: TGCGCCAGCAGCCAAGATTGGCGACAGCCATATGGCTACACCTTC.

The chain has TRBV29-1 and TRBJ1-1; a possible D gene is TRBD1 (5 bases). The CDR3 loop spans 13 amino acids. V lost 4 bases, J lost 3 bases, and 12 bases lay in between. The V gene's germline CDR1 is SQVTM and CDR2 ANQGSEA. The CDR3, as DNA: TGCAGCGTTGTGAAGGGGCTGGACACTGAAGCTTTCTTT. Residues: CSVVKGLDTEAFF.

A single count supports this clone. The chain combines TRBV12-5 with TRBJ2-3; D ambiguous. This CDR3 is built from 13 residues. In germline, CDR1 is LGHNT, CDR2 FRNRAP. Trimming removed 0 bases from V and 3 bases from J, with 4 bases in between. Here the CDR3 DNA reads TGTGCTAGTGGTTTGGTACAGACAGATACGCAGTATTTT. It is translated as CASGLVQTDTQYF.